The 32 T cell receptor beta chains in this list originate from one sample, sequenced in a study of CD4 and CD8 cells across lung adenocarcinoma regions. One entry per CDR3 protein results from TCRdb running MiXCR on the PCR reads. The repertoire holds about 23,000 distinct CDR3 sequences, with 52% as singletons. The source material was CD4+ T cells from the center of a lung tumor. The receptors stem from a male donor with lung adenocarcinoma. The CD4 and CD8 labels of this study may be unreliable.

With respect to this clonotype: Sequence at one end of the junction differs from germline and may be a read error. The chain joins TRBV6-1 to TRBJ2-4; no clear D. Germline V CDR1 and CDR2: MNHNS, SASEGT. The CDR3 runs to 14 residues. The CDR3 DNA sequence: TGTGCCAGCTGTGGCATGTGCGCCACAAACATTCAGTACTTC. Protein product: CASCGMCATNIQYF.

This clonotype was found many times. This rearrangement joins TRBV6-1 to TRBJ2-1; TRBD2 matches 12 bases. The J call may be wrong; the DNA end is better matched by TRBJ2-7. Per germline, CDR1 MNHNS and CDR2 SASEGT. The CDR3 is 15 residues long. The DNA for the CDR3 is TGTGCCAGCAGTCGCTACGGACTAGCGGGGTACGAGCAGTACTTC. This translates into CASSRYGLAGYEQYF.

In its sample, this clonotype ranks as medium-sized. The chain joins TRBV10-3 to TRBJ2-2, with D tentatively TRBD1 (5 bases). CDR3 length: 14 residues. Per germline, CDR1 ENHRY and CDR2 SYGVKD. V lost 7 bases, J lost 1 base, and 10 bases lay in between. The CDR3 DNA follows: TGTGCCATCACTCTCACAGGGAACACCGGGGAGCTGTTTTTT. Encoded protein: CAITLTGNTGELFF.

The J gene is TRBJ1-3, the V gene TRBV12-5, with D perhaps matching TRBD1 (5 bases). Germline loops: CDR1 LGHNT, CDR2 FRNRAP. The length of the CDR3 is 16 residues. The V gene lost 0 bases and the J gene lost 4 bases, with 13 bases spanning the gap. The CDR3 loop is CASGLVLRGSGNTIYF. The CDR3 DNA reads TGTGCTAGTGGTTTGGTACTAAGGGGCTCCGGAAACACCATATATTTT.

This chain joins TRBV6-1 and TRBJ2-3; no clear D. The CDR3 contains 13 residues. Germline V gives CDR1 MNHNS, CDR2 SASEGT. Trimming stripped 9 bases from V and 1 base from J, with 11 bases between. The chain's CDR3 is CARGGRGTDTQYF. The CDR3 DNA reads as TGTGCCAGGGGTGGGCGAGGCACAGATACGCAGTATTTT.

The chain uses TRBV27 and TRBJ2-5; the D gene is possibly TRBD2 (5 bases). The V end lost 5 bases, the J end lost 4 bases, and 23 bases lay between the germline ends. The CDR3 loop spans 17 amino acids. The germline CDR1 and CDR2 sequences are MNHEY and SMNVEV (reference sequence). DNA of the CDR3: TGTGCCAGCAGTCCGGGCCGACGGGGTTCTGGCCCAGAGACCCAGTACTTC. This encodes CASSPGRRGSGPETQYF.

This chain connects TRBV4-2 to TRBJ2-2; D uncertain. This CDR3 is built from 13 residues. Germline V gene sequence: CDR1 LGHNA, CDR2 YNFKEQ. V was pared by 3 bases and J by 4 bases, with 6 bases between. This chain's CDR3 is CASSHASTGELFF. The CDR3 DNA is TGTGCCAGCAGCCACGCGTCCACCGGGGAGCTGTTTTTT.

The CDR3, as DNA: TGTGCCAGCAGACTCCAGGCTGTGATTACCGAGAAGCTGTTTTTT. This codes for CASRLQAVITEKLFF. This chain connects TRBV6-1 to TRBJ2-2; no clear D gene. This CDR3 comprises 15 residues. The germline V and J ends were trimmed by 6 bases and 12 bases, with 23 bases remaining between them. In germline, CDR1 is MNHNS, CDR2 SASEGT.

V is TRBV27 and J is TRBJ2-3; 11 bases fit TRBD2. The J call is doubtful: the DNA matches TRBJ2-2 better. This CDR3 spans 15 amino acids. In germline, CDR1 is MNHEY, CDR2 SMNVEV (reference sequence). The CDR3 is CASIAGGLGTDTLFF. CDR3 coding DNA: TGTGCCAGCATAGCGGGAGGGCTTGGCACAGATACGCTGTTTTTT.

A remark on this clonotype: This may stem from a read error, because a much larger clone lies one nucleotide away. The rearrangement joins TRBV6-1 to TRBJ2-1; the match to TRBD2 covers 14 bases. CDR3 size: 15 residues. Germline V gene lookup returns CDR1 MNHNS and CDR2 SASEGT. CDR3: CASMLGLAGVNEQLF. CDR3 DNA sequence: TGTGCCAGCATGCTGGGACTAGCGGGAGTGAATGAGCAGCTCTTC.

The chain uses TRBV20-1 and TRBJ2-3; 7 positions agree with TRBD2. Germline CDR1 and CDR2: DFQATT and SNEGSKA (reference sequence). Germline trimming cut 0 bases from V and 3 bases from J; bases unmatched to any gene: 9. CDR3 size: 16 residues. CDR3 in DNA: TGCAGTGCTAGAGATTATTGGGAGGGCCTGACAGATACGCAGTATTTT. It yields the protein CSARDYWEGLTDTQYF.

This clonotype was detected only a few times. V is TRBV6-1 and J is TRBJ2-1; D could derive from TRBD1 or TRBD2 (5 bases each). The CDR3 spans 11 residues. In germline, CDR1 is MNHNS, CDR2 SASEGT. V shed 8 bases and J shed 7 bases, with 9 bases lying between them. Written as DNA, the CDR3 is TGTGCCAGCTCGTGGGGGAATGAGCAGTTCTTC. Its protein product is CASSWGNEQFF.

About this clonotype: Its ends do not fully match the called genes, so a read error is possible. J is TRBJ2-3 and V is TRBV6-1, with TRBD2 identical over 10 bases. The CDR3 runs to 15 residues. Germline loops: CDR1 MNHNS, CDR2 SASEGT. The CDR3, as DNA: TGTGCCAGCGGGGCCGGAGCGGGGGGGACAGAGACGCAGTATTTC. Protein: CASGAGAGGTETQYF.

A note on this clonotype: One end of the junction does not line up with germline, which may come from a read error. V gene TRBV7-6 combines with J gene TRBJ2-5; 9 bases agree with TRBD2. Germline assignment: CDR1 SGHVS and CDR2 FNYEAQ. This CDR3 contains 16 residues. CDR3 nucleotide sequence: TGTGCCAGCGCCGGGGCGGGGGGGCGTGGCCAAGAGACCCAGTATTTC. Protein product: CASAGAGGRGQETQYF.

The chain carries TRBV10-3 and TRBJ2-1; 9 bases align to TRBD2. CDR3 length equals 16 residues. Germline V lookup: CDR1 ENHRY, CDR2 SYGVKD. Trimming removed 0 bases from V and 4 bases from J; junction bases left unmatched: 4. The CDR3 loop is CAISESLTSGYNEQFF. CDR3 nucleotides: TGTGCCATCAGTGAGTCGCTGACTAGCGGATACAATGAGCAGTTCTTC.

This clonotype was recorded at least ten times. The chain carries TRBV10-1 and TRBJ2-3; D remains unclear. CDR1 and CDR2 from the germline V gene are WNHNN and SYGVQD (reference sequence). V lost 5 bases and J lost 2, with 17 bases in between. CDR3 length: 16 residues. The CDR3 loop is CASSPYTGHFTDTQYF. In DNA, the CDR3 is TGCGCCAGCAGTCCCTACACGGGCCATTTCACAGATACGCAGTATTTT.

This clonotype was observed a few times. The chain couples TRBV6-4 to TRBJ1-6; TRBD1 agrees at 7 bases. With 0 bases clipped from V and 7 bases from J, the junction kept 0 bases outside the gene matches. Germline lookup yields CDR1 MRHNA and CDR2 SNTAGT. This CDR3 region has 14 residues. The CDR3 here is CASSDSGGNSPLHF. The DNA of the CDR3 is TGTGCCAGCAGTGACTCAGGGGGCAATTCACCCCTCCACTTT.

Notes on this clonotype: One end of the junction is discordant with germline, which a read error may explain. The DNA of the CDR3 is TGTGCCAGCAGTTACTCGGGACTCCCAACCAGCCCCGGGGCGCTGTTTTTT. Translating it yields CASSYSGLPTSPGALFF. The chain employs TRBV6-5 and TRBJ2-2; perhaps TRBD2 as D (6 bases). The germline V gene encodes CDR1 MNHEY and CDR2 SVGAGI. This CDR3 has 17 amino acids.

As concerns this clonotype: The conserved phenylalanine or tryptophan normally closing the CDR3 is absent here, so this likely arose from a read error. The V call is TRBV10-1, the J call TRBJ2-5; D is tentatively TRBD1 or TRBD2 (6 bases each). Trimming shortened V by 6 bases and J by 5 bases, and 13 bases separated the two germline ends. The CDR3 has 13 residues. Germline V gene sequence: CDR1 WNHNN, CDR2 SYGVQD (reference sequence). The DNA for the CDR3 is TGCGCCAGCAGCTTAGGGGGGCGGGAGACCCAGTACTCG. Translation gives CASSLGGRETQYS.

The chain employs TRBV9 and TRBJ2-4; 11 bases fit TRBD2. Near its end, the DNA agrees better with TRBJ2-1, so the J call may be wrong. The CDR3 has 15 residues. Germline values: CDR1 SGDLS, CDR2 YYNGEE. The CDR3 DNA reads TGTGCCAGCAGCGTCTACACTAGCGGGAGAGGCGAGCAGTTCTTC. Its translation: CASSVYTSGRGEQFF.

About this clonotype: The CDR3 end shows no conserved phenylalanine or tryptophan, and so a read error is likely. It is unclear where the CDR3 begins or ends on the DNA, so no DNA is shown, and the CDR3 is as TCRdb lists it. This chain connects TRBV6-1 to TRBJ2-5. CDR1 and CDR2 from the germline V gene are MNHNS and SASEGT. The CDR3 spans 13 residues, counting both ends. This chain's CDR3 is CASSEEVWATQYS.

The chain combines TRBV9 with TRBJ2-3; the match to TRBD2 covers 8 bases. The J call could be wrong; TRBJ2-7 is a better fit for the DNA end. Germline V gives CDR1 SGDLS, CDR2 YYNGEE. This CDR3 comprises 15 residues. The CDR3 DNA reads as TGTGCCAGCAGCGCCAGCGGGAGTGGTGGATACGAGCAGTACTTC. This translates into CASSASGSGGYEQYF.

Concerning this clonotype: The conserved closing phenylalanine or tryptophan is absent in this CDR3, likely reflecting a read error. The rearrangement links TRBV12-3 or TRBV12-4 to TRBJ2-5; D is perhaps TRBD2 (5 bases). The assigned J gene may be wrong: the sequence end matches TRBJ2-1 better. The CDR3 length is 14 residues. The CDR3 DNA reads TGTGCCAGCAGTTTAGGGGTCTCAGCGGAGACCCAGTTCTTG. Its translation: CASSLGVSAETQFL.

V is TRBV6-5 and J is TRBJ2-2; no definite D call. The J call may be in error: the DNA end matches TRBJ2-3 better. Germline loops: CDR1 MNHEY, CDR2 SVGAGI. The CDR3 length is 15 residues. In nucleotides, the CDR3 is TGTGCCAGCAGACTCCAGTCCGTGATCCCCGGGACGCAGTATTTT. Translating gives CASRLQSVIPGTQYF.

This clonotype was recorded at least ten times. This may be a read error: a much more frequent sequence differs by one nucleotide. The chain joins TRBV6-1 to TRBJ2-1; 11 bases are a match to TRBD2. The J call may be faulty, since TRBJ2-7 better matches the DNA end. The CDR3 length is 14 residues. Germline CDR1 and CDR2: MNHNS and SASEGT. The chain's CDR3 is CARIAGGSYNEQYF. For the CDR3, the DNA is TGTGCCAGAATAGCGGGAGGGTCCTACAATGAGCAGTACTTC.

Points on this clonotype: This may be a read error, as it is one base from a much larger clone. The V call is TRBV5-1, the J call TRBJ2-3; TRBD2 agrees at 10 bases. Germline-derived CDR1 and CDR2 are SGHRS and YFSETQ. The CDR3 contains 14 residues. The CDR3 DNA follows: TGCGCCAGCAGCTCTAGCGGGAGCACAGATATGCAGTATTTT. As protein: CASSSSGSTDMQYF.

V is TRBV9 and J is TRBJ2-5, with 9 bases matching TRBD1. Germline V gene sequence: CDR1 SGDLS, CDR2 YYNGEE. The ends lost 0 bases at V and 5 bases at J; junction bases unmatched: 5. The CDR3 runs 15 residues. This CDR3 is CASSVVDRGWETQYF. CDR3 DNA: TGTGCCAGCAGCGTAGTGGACAGGGGTTGGGAGACCCAGTACTTC.

By share of the sample, this clonotype is large. The chain has TRBV27 and TRBJ2-1, with D tentatively TRBD1 (7 bases). This CDR3 comprises 16 residues. Per germline, CDR1 MNHEY and CDR2 SMNVEV (reference sequence). The V end lost 5 bases, the J end lost 2 bases, and 16 bases lay between the germline ends. The CDR3 here is CASSPRQGGAYNEQFF. The DNA of the CDR3 is TGTGCCAGCAGTCCTCGGCAGGGGGGCGCCTACAATGAGCAGTTCTTC.

This clonotype appeared many times. Compared with germline, one end of the junction differs, possibly owing to a read error. The rearrangement links TRBV6-1 to TRBJ1-2, with D hard to call. This CDR3 contains 10 residues. Germline assignment: CDR1 MNHNS and CDR2 SASEGT. The CDR3 reads CASREDGYTF. The CDR3 region has the DNA TGTGCCAGCAGAGAAGATGGCTACACCTTC.

By its share, this clonotype is medium-sized. J is TRBJ2-1 and V is TRBV6-1, with TRBD2 matching over 11 bases. The J call is uncertain, as TRBJ2-7 better fits the DNA end. The germline V gene encodes CDR1 MNHNS and CDR2 SASEGT. The CDR3 totals 16 residues. CDR3 DNA: TGTGCCAGCAAAGATGAGAGCCTAGCGGGAGGATCCGAGCAGTACTTC. Protein sequence: CASKDESLAGGSEQYF.

This clonotype was seen ten or more times. The chain recombines TRBV5-1 with TRBJ2-3, with TRBD2 matching 8 bases. V shed 3 bases, J shed 0 bases, and the junction held 0 bases outside the gene matches. This CDR3 has 14 amino acids. Looked up from germline, CDR1 is SGHRS and CDR2 is YFSETQ. CDR3 in DNA: TGCGCCAGCAGCTCTAGCGGGAGCACAGATACGCAGTATTTT. This sequence encodes CASSSSGSTDTQYF.

To note about this clonotype: A junction boundary mismatches the germline segment, possibly from a read error. This sequence joins TRBV10-2 and TRBJ2-6; 8 bases are shared with TRBD1. The CDR3 is 17 residues long. Germline CDR1 WSHSY, CDR2 SAAADI. The CDR3 region has the DNA TGCGCCAGCAGTGAGGGCAGGGGGCGGCCCGGGGCCAACGTGCTGACCTTC. This gives the protein CASSEGRGRPGANVLTF.